Only one count was recorded for the clone carrying this T cell receptor (beta chain). Antigen specificity is unknown. PCR primers comprised 60 Vbeta and 13 Jbeta primers. The table came from immunoSEQ multiplex PCR; TCRdb's copy has only in-frame clones and leaves some out. Here the sample spans more than 85,000 clones, under 85% being singletons. Germline-derived CDR1 and CDR2 are SGHTA and FQGNSA. The CDR3 runs to 15 residues. Trimming at V came to 5 bases and at J to 6 bases, leaving 5 bases not matched to a gene. The data derive from a study of cytomegalovirus exposure and HLA in healthy donors. Study context: In an early release, HLA-typed donors contributed some 88 million unique TCR sequences.

Findings of the study overall: A later analysis found common viral pathogens apparently linked to several of the most significant clusters. One cluster of highly shared sequence variants probably arose as a sequencing artifact.

Sequenced material: PBMCs. The TCR was taken from a man in his forties in good health and CMV-seronegative. The chain combines TRBV7-2 with TRBJ1-5, with 12 bases that match TRBD1. The DNA of the CDR3 is TGTGCCAGCAGCAGGGACAGGGGGCCGGGTCAGCCCCAGCATTTT. Amino acid sequence: CASSRDRGPGQPQHF.